This T cell receptor (beta chain) was identified in a study of cytomegalovirus exposure and HLA in healthy donors. Study in general: Earlier sequencing of 150 million to 200 million T cells yielded around 100 million unique TCR beta sequences.

This CDR3 contains 15 residues. The V gene's germline CDR1 is MDHEN and CDR2 SYDVKM. Trimming removed 6 bases from V and 0 bases from J, with 12 bases in between. 60 Vbeta and 13 Jbeta primers were used in PCR. Libraries were prepared by immunoSEQ multiplex PCR; TCRdb keeps only in-frame clonotypes and omits some of them. The top ten clones hold under 15% of a sample with more than 85,000 clones, about 80% of them seen once. This TCR came from a man aged 25 to 40 in good health and CMV-seropositive. The chain links TRBV28 to TRBJ2-1, with a possible D match to TRBD1 (5 bases). The sample comprised PBMCs. CDR3 amino acids: CASRSDSSSYNEQFF. In nucleotides, the CDR3 is TGTGCCAGCAGGTCTGACAGTAGCTCCTACAATGAGCAGTTCTTC.